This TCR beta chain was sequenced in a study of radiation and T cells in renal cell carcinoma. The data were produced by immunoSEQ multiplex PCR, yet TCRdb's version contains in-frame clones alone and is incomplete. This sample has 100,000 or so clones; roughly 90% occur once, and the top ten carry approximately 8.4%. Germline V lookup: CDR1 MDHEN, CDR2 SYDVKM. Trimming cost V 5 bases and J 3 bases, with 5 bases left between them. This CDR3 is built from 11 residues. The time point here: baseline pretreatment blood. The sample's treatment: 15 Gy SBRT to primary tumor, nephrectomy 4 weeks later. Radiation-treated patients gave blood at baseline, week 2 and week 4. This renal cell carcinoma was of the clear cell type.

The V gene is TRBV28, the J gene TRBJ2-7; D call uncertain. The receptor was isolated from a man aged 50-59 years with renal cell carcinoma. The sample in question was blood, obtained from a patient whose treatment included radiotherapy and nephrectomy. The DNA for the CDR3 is TGTGCCAGCAGTGCATTCTACGAGCAGTACTTC. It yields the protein CASSAFYEQYF.